The 21 T cell receptor beta chains presented below share a single source sample, sequenced in a study of technical replicates of blood from a few donors. Libraries were prepared by immunoSEQ multiplex PCR; TCRdb keeps only in-frame clonotypes and omits some of them. The data show around 74,000 clones, approximately 86% seen once. The specimen was PBMCs. These receptors were collected from a human donor in good health. Some clones in this sample may be carry-over from other donors' samples.

The gene calls are TRBV18 and TRBJ1-2, with a possible D match to TRBD1 (6 bases). Germline loops: CDR1 KGHSH, CDR2 LQKENI. The CDR3 covers 14 residues. V shed 5 bases and J shed 10 bases, with 20 bases lying between them. The CDR3 loop is CASSFQQGYVVYTF. The CDR3 coding sequence is TGTGCCAGCTCATTTCAACAGGGCTACGTTGTCTACACCTTC.

The chain recombines TRBV9 with TRBJ2-7; 7 bases match TRBD2. V lost 3 bases to trimming and J lost 3 bases; unmatched junction nucleotides: 6. The CDR3 covers 14 residues. In germline, CDR1 is SGDLS, CDR2 YYNGEE. CDR3 region: CASSGLAEGYEQYF. In DNA form, the CDR3 reads TGTGCCAGCAGCGGCCTAGCGGAAGGCTACGAGCAGTACTTC.

The chain combines TRBV18 with TRBJ1-5, with D tentatively TRBD1 (6 bases). This CDR3 is 16 amino acids long. Trimming removed 4 bases from V and 2 bases from J, with 15 bases in between. Germline CDR1 is KGHSH and CDR2 is LQKENI. In nucleotides, the CDR3 is TGTGCCAGCTCACTATACAGACAGGCGGGCAATCAGCCCCAGCATTTT. Its protein product is CASSLYRQAGNQPQHF. The whole variable domain, remainder taken from reference TRBV18 and TRBJ1-5, is NAGVMQNPRHLVRRRGQEARLRCSPMKGHSHVYWYRQLPEEGLKFMVYLQKENIIDESGMPKERFSAEFPKEGPSILRIQQVVRGDSAAYFCASSLYRQAGNQPQHFGDGTRLSIL.

The chain employs TRBV7-9 and TRBJ1-1, with a possible D match to TRBD1 (5 bases). Trimming stripped 5 bases from V and 0 bases from J, with 13 bases between. Germline-derived CDR1 and CDR2 are SEHNR and FQNEAQ (reference sequence). The CDR3 runs 15 residues. CDR3 sequence reads: CASSIQVVLNTEAFF. In DNA form, the CDR3 reads TGTGCCAGCAGCATACAGGTCGTACTGAACACTGAAGCTTTCTTT.

The chain employs TRBV4-3 and TRBJ2-3; 12 bases line up with TRBD2. CDR3 length: 19 residues. The V and J ends lost 4 bases and 1 base, in that order; junction bases with no gene match: 12. CDR1 and CDR2 from the germline V gene are LGHNA and YSLEER. CDR3 coding DNA: TGCGCCAGCAGCCGACTAGCGGGGGCCACCGGCTTAGGCACAGATACGCAGTATTTT. Translating gives CASSRLAGATGLGTDTQYF.

The table lists this clone with a few counts. The CDR3, as DNA: TGTGCCAGTAGTATAGGGACAGGGAATCAGCCCCAGCATTTT. This gives the protein CASSIGTGNQPQHF. The chain carries TRBV19 and TRBJ1-5; 8 bases align to TRBD1. The junction had 0 bases not matched to a gene; V was cut back by 1 base and J by 4 bases. Germline assignment: CDR1 LNHDA and CDR2 SQIVND (reference sequence). There are 14 residues in the CDR3.

The V and J genes are TRBV28 and TRBJ2-5; D possibly corresponds to TRBD1 (5 bases). The CDR3 is 13 amino acids. Trimming took off 6 bases at V and 0 bases at J, with 8 bases between the two ends. The germline CDR1 and CDR2 sequences are MDHEN and SYDVKM. CDR3 residues: CASSQGDQETQYF. In DNA form, the CDR3 reads TGTGCCAGCAGCCAGGGCGACCAAGAGACCCAGTACTTC.

This clone was detected ten times or more. An end of the junction differs from the germline gene, which may be a read error. DNA of the CDR3: TGTGCCAGCAGCCAAGATAGGACTAGCGGGGTGTACAGTGAGCAGTTCTTC. Amino acid sequence: CASSQDRTSGVYSEQFF. The chain carries TRBV4-2 and TRBJ2-1; 12 bases agree with TRBD2. The CDR3 runs 17 residues. The germline gives CDR1 LGHNA, CDR2 YNFKEQ.

This chain joins TRBV6-1 and TRBJ1-5; no clear D gene. V lost 3 bases, J lost 2 bases, and 11 bases lay in between. Germline-derived CDR1 and CDR2 are MNHNS and SASEGT. The CDR3 is made up of 15 amino acids. CDR3 nucleotide sequence: TGTGCCAGCAGTGACTTTGGCGGGGGCAATCAGCCCCAGCATTTT. Protein sequence: CASSDFGGGNQPQHF.

The gene calls are TRBV9 and TRBJ2-1; 10 bases are a match to TRBD2. The CDR3 has 18 residues. CDR1 SGDLS and CDR2 YYNGEE come from the germline V gene. The junction had 11 bases not matched to a gene; V was cut back by 3 bases and J by 2 bases. CDR3 residues: CASSGWGGTSGAYNEQFF. The CDR3 bases are TGTGCCAGCAGCGGTTGGGGCGGAACTAGCGGGGCCTACAATGAGCAGTTCTTC.

This clone was counted between two and nine times. The chain combines TRBV9 with TRBJ2-7; 9 bases agree with TRBD1. V lost 3 bases to trimming and J lost 3 bases; unmatched junction nucleotides: 7. Germline values: CDR1 SGDLS, CDR2 YYNGEE. The CDR3 extends over 15 amino acids. CDR3 protein: CASSAGTGLIYEQYF. Written as DNA, the CDR3 is TGTGCCAGCAGCGCAGGGACAGGGTTGATCTACGAGCAGTACTTC. Based on the CDR3 plus reference TRBV9 and TRBJ2-7, the full variable domain is DSGVTQTPKHLITATGQRVTLRCSPRSGDLSVYWYQQSLDQGLQFLIQYYNGEERAKGNILERFSAQQFPDLHSELNLSSLELGDSALYFCASSAGTGLIYEQYFGPGTRLTVT.

CDR3 protein: CATSRDPGNEQFF. The CDR3 DNA follows: TGTGCCACCAGCAGAGATCCAGGCAATGAGCAGTTCTTC. J is TRBJ2-1 and V is TRBV15; D ambiguous. The CDR3 totals 13 residues. Germline V gene data show CDR1 as LNHNV and CDR2 as YYDKDF (reference sequence). V lost 0 bases, J lost 6 bases, and 6 bases lay in between.

A single count supports this clone. The chain has TRBV30 and TRBJ2-1, with D uncertain. CDR1 is GTSNPN and CDR2 is SVGIG in the germline V gene (reference sequence). Trimming took off 4 bases at V and 1 base at J, with 8 bases between the two ends. This CDR3 region has 13 residues. This chain's CDR3 is CAWNGLSYNEQFF. CDR3 bases: TGTGCCTGGAATGGCTTGTCCTACAATGAGCAGTTCTTC. Full variable domain (rest looked up from reference TRBV30 and TRBJ2-1): SQTIHQWPATLVQPVGSPLSLECTVEGTSNPNLYWYRQAAGRGLQLLFYSVGIGQISSEVPQNLSASRPQDRQFILSSKKLLLSDSGFYLCAWNGLSYNEQFFGPGTRLTVL.

This clone came up a few times. The V gene is TRBV18, the J gene TRBJ2-7; D possibly corresponds to TRBD1 (6 bases). In germline, CDR1 is KGHSH, CDR2 LQKENI. Between the trimmed V and J ends, which lost 3 bases and 0 bases, there was a span of 12 bases. The CDR3 has 15 amino acids. CDR3 protein: CASSPYRQVSYEQYF. CDR3 sequence (DNA): TGTGCCAGCTCACCCTATCGACAGGTCTCCTACGAGCAGTACTTC. Complete variable domain (other parts from reference TRBV18 and TRBJ2-7): NAGVMQNPRHLVRRRGQEARLRCSPMKGHSHVYWYRQLPEEGLKFMVYLQKENIIDESGMPKERFSAEFPKEGPSILRIQQVVRGDSAAYFCASSPYRQVSYEQYFGPGTRLTVT.

This chain connects TRBV28 to TRBJ2-5; TRBD2 is a possible D gene (5 bases). Judging by the DNA end, TRBJ2-7 fits better; the J call may be wrong. CDR1 is MDHEN, CDR2 SYDVKM, per germline. There are 15 residues in the CDR3. The CDR3 loop is CASSLEGRSSYEQYF. The CDR3 DNA sequence: TGTGCCAGCAGTTTAGAGGGCCGGAGCTCCTACGAGCAGTACTTC.

The rearrangement joins TRBV5-3 to TRBJ2-7; 10 nucleotides line up with TRBD1. TRBV5-3 is given ORF status, its function remaining uncertain. V lost 3 bases, J lost 6 bases, and 0 bases stayed unmatched. There are 12 residues in the CDR3. The CDR3 region is CARSWTGGEQYF. CDR3 nucleotide sequence: TGTGCCAGAAGCTGGACAGGGGGCGAGCAGTACTTC.

About this clone: A junction end diverges from the germline sequence, so it may reflect a read error. The chain employs TRBV9 and TRBJ2-7; tentative D call: TRBD2 (5 bases). This CDR3 comprises 15 residues. CDR1 is SGDLS and CDR2 is YYNGEE in the germline V gene. CDR3 in DNA: TGTACCAGCGGCGAAAGTCTTTATAGCTCCTACGAGCAGTACTTC. This gives the protein CTSGESLYSSYEQYF.

DNA of the CDR3: TGCAGCGTTGATCGGGGTAGCGGGAGCGAGACCCAGTACTTC. Residues: CSVDRGSGSETQYF. The rearrangement joins TRBV29-1 to TRBJ2-5; 9 bases fit TRBD2. CDR3 size: 14 residues. Germline-derived CDR1 and CDR2 are SQVTM and ANQGSEA. The trim removed 3 bases at V and 5 bases at J, leaving 7 bases unmatched.

This clone was detected once. Different DNA sequences within this sample yield the same CDR3. The chain has TRBV7-8 and TRBJ1-3; D may be TRBD1 (5 bases). This CDR3 spans 14 amino acids. The V and J ends lost 2 bases and 2 bases respectively, with 7 bases between them. CDR1 is SGHVS, CDR2 FQNEAQ, per germline. The CDR3 sequence: CASSLRGAGNTIYF. The CDR3, as DNA: TGTGCCAGCAGCTTACGGGGGGCTGGAAACACCATATATTTT.

Only a few counts were recorded for this clone. This rearrangement joins TRBV5-1 to TRBJ1-6; D might be TRBD1 (5 bases). Trimming pared 0 bases from V and 9 bases from J, leaving 10 bases between. Germline V gene lookup returns CDR1 SGHRS and CDR2 YFSETQ. The length of the CDR3 is 14 residues. The DNA for the CDR3 is TGCGCCAGCAGCTTGGAGGGGATGAGTTCACCCCTCCACTTT. Translation: CASSLEGMSSPLHF. The complete variable domain, with remaining parts taken from reference TRBV5-1 and TRBJ1-6, reads KAGVTQTPRYLIKTRGQQVTLSCSPISGHRSVSWYQQTPGQGLQFLFEYFSETQRNKGNFPGRFSGRQFSNSRSEMNVSTLELGDSALYLCASSLEGMSSPLHFGNGTRLTVT.

The V call is TRBV4-3, the J call TRBJ1-4; TRBD1 is a possible D gene (5 bases). V lost 0 bases and J 8 bases, leaving 16 bases between the germline ends. Germline V lookup: CDR1 LGHNA, CDR2 YSLEER. This CDR3 comprises 16 residues. In DNA form, the CDR3 reads TGCGCCAGCAGCCAAGACTTAATAGGGGCGTACGAAAAACTGTTTTTT. Translating gives CASSQDLIGAYEKLFF.